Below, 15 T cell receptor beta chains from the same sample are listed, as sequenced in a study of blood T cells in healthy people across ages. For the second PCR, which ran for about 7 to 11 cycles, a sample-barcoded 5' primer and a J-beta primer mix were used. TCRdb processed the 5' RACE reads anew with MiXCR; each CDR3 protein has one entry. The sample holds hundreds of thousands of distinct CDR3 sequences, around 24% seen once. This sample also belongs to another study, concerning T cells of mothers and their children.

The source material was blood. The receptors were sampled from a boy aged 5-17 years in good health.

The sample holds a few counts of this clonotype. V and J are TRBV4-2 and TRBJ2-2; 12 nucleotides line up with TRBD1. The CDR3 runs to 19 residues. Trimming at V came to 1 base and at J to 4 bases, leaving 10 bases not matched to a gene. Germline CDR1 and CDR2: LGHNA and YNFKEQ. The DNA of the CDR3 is TGTGCCAGCAGCCAAGTCTCCGGGACAGGGGGCGATGGCACCGGGGAGCTGTTTTTT. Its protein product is CASSQVSGTGGDGTGELFF.

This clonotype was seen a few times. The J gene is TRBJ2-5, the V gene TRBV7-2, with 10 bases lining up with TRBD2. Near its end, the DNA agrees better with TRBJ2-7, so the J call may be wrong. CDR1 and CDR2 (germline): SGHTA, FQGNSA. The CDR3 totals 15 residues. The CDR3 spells CASRDSTSGAYEQYF. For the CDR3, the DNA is TGTGCCAGCAGAGATTCCACTAGCGGGGCCTACGAGCAGTACTTC.

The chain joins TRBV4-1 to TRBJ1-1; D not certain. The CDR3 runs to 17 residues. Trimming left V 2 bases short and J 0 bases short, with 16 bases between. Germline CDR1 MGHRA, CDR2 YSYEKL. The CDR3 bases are TGCGCCAGCAGCCAACCCTATTCCGGCACAATGAACACTGAAGCTTTCTTT. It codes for CASSQPYSGTMNTEAFF.

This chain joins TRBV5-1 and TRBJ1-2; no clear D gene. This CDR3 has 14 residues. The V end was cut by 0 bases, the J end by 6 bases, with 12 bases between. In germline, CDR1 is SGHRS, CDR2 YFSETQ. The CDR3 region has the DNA TGCGCCAGCAGCTTGGGACACAAATATGATGGCTACACCTTC. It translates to CASSLGHKYDGYTF. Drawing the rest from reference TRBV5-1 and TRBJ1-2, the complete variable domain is KAGVTQTPRYLIKTRGQQVTLSCSPISGHRSVSWYQQTPGQGLQFLFEYFSETQRNKGNFPGRFSGRQFSNSRSEMNVSTLELGDSALYLCASSLGHKYDGYTFGSGTRLTVV.

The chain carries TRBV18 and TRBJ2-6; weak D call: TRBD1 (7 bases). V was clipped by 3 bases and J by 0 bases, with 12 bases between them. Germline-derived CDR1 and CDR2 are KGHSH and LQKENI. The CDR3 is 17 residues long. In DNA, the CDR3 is TGTGCCAGCTCACCGTCAGGGGGGCACTCTGGGGCCAACGTCCTGACTTTC. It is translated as CASSPSGGHSGANVLTF. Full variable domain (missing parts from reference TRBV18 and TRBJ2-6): NAGVMQNPRHLVRRRGQEARLRCSPMKGHSHVYWYRQLPEEGLKFMVYLQKENIIDESGMPKERFSAEFPKEGPSILRIQQVVRGDSAAYFCASSPSGGHSGANVLTFGAGSRLTVL.

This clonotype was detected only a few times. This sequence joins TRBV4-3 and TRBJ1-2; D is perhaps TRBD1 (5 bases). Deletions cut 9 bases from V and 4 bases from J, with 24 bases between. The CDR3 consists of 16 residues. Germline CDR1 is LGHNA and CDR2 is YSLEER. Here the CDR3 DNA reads TGCGCCAGTATCATAAGAAGAGGTGGGGCCTCCTATGGCTACACCTTC. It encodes CASIIRRGGASYGYTF.

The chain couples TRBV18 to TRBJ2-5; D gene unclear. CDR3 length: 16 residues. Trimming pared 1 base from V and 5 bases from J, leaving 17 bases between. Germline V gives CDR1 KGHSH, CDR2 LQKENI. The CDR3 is CASSPRSPVIGETQYF. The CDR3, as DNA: TGTGCCAGCTCACCACGATCCCCAGTCATCGGGGAGACCCAGTACTTC.

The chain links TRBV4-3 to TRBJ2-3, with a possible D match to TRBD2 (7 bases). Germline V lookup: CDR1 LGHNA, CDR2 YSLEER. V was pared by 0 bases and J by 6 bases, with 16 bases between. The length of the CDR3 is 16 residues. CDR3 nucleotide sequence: TGCGCCAGCAGCCAAGATACGGGGGGTACAGGGGATACGCAGTATTTT. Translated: CASSQDTGGTGDTQYF.

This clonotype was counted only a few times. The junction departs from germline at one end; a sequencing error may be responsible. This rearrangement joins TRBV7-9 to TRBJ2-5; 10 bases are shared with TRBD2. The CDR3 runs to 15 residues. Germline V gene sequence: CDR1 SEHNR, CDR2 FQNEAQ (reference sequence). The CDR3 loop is CASSRELAGTETRYF. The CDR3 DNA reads TGTGCCAGCAGCCGGGAACTAGCGGGGACTGAGACCCGGTACTTC.

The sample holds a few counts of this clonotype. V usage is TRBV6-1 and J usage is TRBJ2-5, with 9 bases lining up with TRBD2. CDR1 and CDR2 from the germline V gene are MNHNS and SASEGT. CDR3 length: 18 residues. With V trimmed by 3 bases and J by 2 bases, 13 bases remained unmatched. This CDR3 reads CASSDLGKRGAGQETQYF. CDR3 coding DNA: TGTGCCAGCAGTGATCTTGGGAAGCGGGGGGCGGGTCAAGAGACCCAGTACTTC.

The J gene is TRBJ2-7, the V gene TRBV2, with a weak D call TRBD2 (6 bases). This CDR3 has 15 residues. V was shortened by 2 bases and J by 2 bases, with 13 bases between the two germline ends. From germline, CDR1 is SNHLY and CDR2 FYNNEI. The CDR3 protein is CASSEFAGLAYEQYF. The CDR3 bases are TGTGCCAGCAGTGAATTTGCGGGGCTTGCCTACGAGCAGTACTTC.

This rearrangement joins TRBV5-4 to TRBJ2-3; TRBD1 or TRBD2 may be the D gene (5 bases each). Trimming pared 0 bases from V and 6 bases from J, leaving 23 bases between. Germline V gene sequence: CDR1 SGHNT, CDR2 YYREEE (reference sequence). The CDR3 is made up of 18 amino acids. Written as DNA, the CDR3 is TGTGCCAGCAGCTTGGGGGACCCCTACCTTTTGGTGTCGGATACGCAGTATTTT. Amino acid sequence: CASSLGDPYLLVSDTQYF.

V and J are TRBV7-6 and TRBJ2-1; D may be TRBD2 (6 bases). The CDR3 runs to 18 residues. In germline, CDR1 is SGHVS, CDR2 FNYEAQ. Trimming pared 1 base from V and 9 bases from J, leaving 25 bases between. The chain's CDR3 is CASSLGLLGSGGVGEQFF. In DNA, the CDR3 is TGTGCCAGCAGCTTAGGCTTATTGGGCAGTGGAGGGGTAGGTGAGCAGTTCTTC.

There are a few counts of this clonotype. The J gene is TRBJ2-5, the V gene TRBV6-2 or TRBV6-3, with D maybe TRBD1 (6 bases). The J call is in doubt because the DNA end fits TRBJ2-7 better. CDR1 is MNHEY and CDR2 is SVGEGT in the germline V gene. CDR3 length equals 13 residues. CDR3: CASSHRVTYEQYF. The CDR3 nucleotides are TGTGCCAGCAGCCACAGGGTTACCTACGAGCAGTACTTC.

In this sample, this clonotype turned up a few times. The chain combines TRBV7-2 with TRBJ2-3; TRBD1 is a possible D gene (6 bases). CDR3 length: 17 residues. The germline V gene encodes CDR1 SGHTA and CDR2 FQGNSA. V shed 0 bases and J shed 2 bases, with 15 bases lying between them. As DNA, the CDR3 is TGTGCCAGCAGCTTAGCGATACAGGGCCCCTTCACAGATACGCAGTATTTT. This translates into CASSLAIQGPFTDTQYF. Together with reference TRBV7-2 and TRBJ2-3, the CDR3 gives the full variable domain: GAGVSQSPSNKVTEKGKDVELRCDPISGHTALYWYRQSLGQGLEFLIYFQGNSAPDKSGLPSDRFSAERTGGSVSTLTIQRTQQEDSAVYLCASSLAIQGPFTDTQYFGPGTRLTVL.